The following is a TCR beta chain sequence with its context. Its antigen is not known. These data come from a study of cytomegalovirus exposure and HLA in healthy donors. Study overall: The early release's HLA-typed donors yielded 78 million or so unique TCRs. The study, taken as a whole, reports: Later analysis found that TCR beta chains associated with HLA were more clonally expanded than other, equally common chains. Researchers reported that a few CMV-associated chains were confirmed in vitro as CMV antigen-specific. A missense variant in DCLRE1C was later tied to TCR beta V- and J-gene trimming.

The CDR3 sequence is 15 residues long. Trimming took 0 bases from V and 2 from J, leaving 10 bases between them. Germline V gives CDR1 SGHNT, CDR2 YYREEE (reference sequence). The PCR used 60 Vbeta and 13 Jbeta primers. TCRdb keeps only in-frame clones here, not all; method: immunoSEQ multiplex PCR. The sample holds 150,000 or so clones; approximately 81% are singletons and the top ten take 7.3%. The chain employs TRBV5-4 and TRBJ2-3; possible D gene TRBD2, 7 bases. This receptor was taken from a male donor in good health and CMV-seronegative. The sample was PBMCs. Here the CDR3 reads CASSLEGGVTDTQYF. CDR3 DNA sequence: TGTGCCAGCAGCTTGGAGGGGGGGGTCACAGATACGCAGTATTTT.